This T cell receptor (beta chain) is from a study of post-analysis software for immune sequencing data. On the study more broadly: Some patients lacked subtype; others had relapsing-remitting, secondary progressive or progressive-relapsing disease.

Germline lookup yields CDR1 MGHRA and CDR2 YSYEKL. Between the trimmed V and J ends, which lost 1 base and 6 bases, there was a span of 7 bases. The CDR3 runs to 13 residues. A note on this clonotype: As yet, its antigen is unknown.

Study-wide findings and caveats: Compared with controls, patients had more of 4 to 6 TRBV segments, including TRBV5-6, TRBV5-1 and TRBV20-1. There was significantly lower normalized Chao1 diversity in multiple sclerosis patients than in controls. With F measure, samples from one preparation batch clustered together strongly.

Each TCR beta cDNA library carried unique molecular identifiers. Input amounts of about 0.85 to 11 million T cells were used. These gave around 500,000 cDNA molecules, so each molecule approximated one T cell. TCRdb analysed the PCR reads with MiXCR anew, one entry per CDR3 protein. The sample includes over 700,000 distinct CDR3 sequences, roughly 27% of them seen just once. The sample was blood. This receptor was taken from a girl aged 5 to 17 with multiple sclerosis. This chain uses TRBV4-1 with TRBJ1-5; D remains ambiguous. This CDR3 reads CASSQVFGQPQHF. CDR3 DNA: TGCGCCAGCAGCCAAGTCTTCGGTCAGCCCCAGCATTTT.